These 2 T cell receptor beta chains originate from one sample sequenced in a study of somatic mutations in cytotoxic T cells in rheumatoid arthritis. Method: immunoSEQ multiplex PCR; TCRdb's copy keeps in-frame clones and lacks some. The sample contains more than 9,000 clones, less than 80% of which appear only once. The sample was CD8+ T cells sorted from blood. The receptors were sampled from an adult with rheumatoid arthritis.

The CDR3 sequence is CATSSPRGGNQPQHF. DNA for the CDR3: TGTGCCACCAGCAGCCCCCGAGGAGGCAATCAGCCCCAGCATTTT. J is TRBJ1-5 and V is TRBV15, with unresolved D. CDR1 and CDR2 from the germline V gene are LNHNV and YYDKDF (reference sequence). The CDR3 sequence is 15 residues long. Trimming removed 3 bases from V and 2 bases from J, with 11 bases in between.

The J gene is TRBJ1-2, the V gene TRBV4-1, with 8 bases matching TRBD1. The junction had 13 bases not matched to a gene; V was cut back by 0 bases and J by 4 bases. Per germline, CDR1 MGHRA and CDR2 YSYEKL. The CDR3 contains 18 residues. CDR3 DNA: TGCGCCAGCAGCCAAGATAGGGCGCAGGGGGCGGCGGGCTATGGCTACACCTTC. Encoded protein: CASSQDRAQGAAGYGYTF.